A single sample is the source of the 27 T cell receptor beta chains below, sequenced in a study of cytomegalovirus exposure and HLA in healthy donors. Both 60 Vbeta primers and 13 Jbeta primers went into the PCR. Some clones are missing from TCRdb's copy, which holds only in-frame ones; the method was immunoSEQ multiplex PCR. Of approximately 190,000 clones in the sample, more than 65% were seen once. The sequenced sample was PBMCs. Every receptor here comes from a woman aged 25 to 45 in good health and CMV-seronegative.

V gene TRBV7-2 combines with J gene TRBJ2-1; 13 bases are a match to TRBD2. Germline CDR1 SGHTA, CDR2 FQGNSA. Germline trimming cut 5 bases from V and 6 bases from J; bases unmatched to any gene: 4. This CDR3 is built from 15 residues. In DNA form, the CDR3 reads TGTGCCAGCAGCAGCACTAGCGGGAGGGGCAATGAGCAGTTCTTC. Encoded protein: CASSSTSGRGNEQFF.

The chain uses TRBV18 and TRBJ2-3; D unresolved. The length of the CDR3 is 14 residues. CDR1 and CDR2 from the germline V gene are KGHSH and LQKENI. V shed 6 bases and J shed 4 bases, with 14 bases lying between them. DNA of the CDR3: TGTGCCAGCTCGCCTGCTAATGATCCAGATACGCAGTATTTT. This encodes CASSPANDPDTQYF.

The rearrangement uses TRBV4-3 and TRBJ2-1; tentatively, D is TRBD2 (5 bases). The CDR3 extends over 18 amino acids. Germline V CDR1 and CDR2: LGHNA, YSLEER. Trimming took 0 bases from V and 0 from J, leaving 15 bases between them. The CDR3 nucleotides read TGCGCCAGCAGCCAAGATTTATCTAGCACGAGCTCCTACAATGAGCAGTTCTTC. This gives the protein CASSQDLSSTSSYNEQFF.

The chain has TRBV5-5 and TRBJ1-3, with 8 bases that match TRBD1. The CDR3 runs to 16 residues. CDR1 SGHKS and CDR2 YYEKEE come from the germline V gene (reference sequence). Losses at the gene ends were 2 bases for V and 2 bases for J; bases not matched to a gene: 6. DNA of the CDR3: TGTGCCAGCAGCTTTACCCCGACAGGGGCTGGAAACACCATATATTTT. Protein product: CASSFTPTGAGNTIYF.

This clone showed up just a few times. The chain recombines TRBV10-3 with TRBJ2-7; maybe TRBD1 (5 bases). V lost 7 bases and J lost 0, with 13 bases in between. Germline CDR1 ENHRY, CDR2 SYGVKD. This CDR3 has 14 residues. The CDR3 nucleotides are TGTGCCATCACTAGACAGTGGAGCTCCTACGAGCAGTACTTC. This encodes CAITRQWSSYEQYF.

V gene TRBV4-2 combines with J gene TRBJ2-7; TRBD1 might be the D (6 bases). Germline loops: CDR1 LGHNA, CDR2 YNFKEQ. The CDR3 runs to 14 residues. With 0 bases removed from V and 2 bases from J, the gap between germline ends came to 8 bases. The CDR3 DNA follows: TGTGCCAGCAGCCAAGAAAGGGACACCTACGAGCAGTACTTC. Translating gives CASSQERDTYEQYF.

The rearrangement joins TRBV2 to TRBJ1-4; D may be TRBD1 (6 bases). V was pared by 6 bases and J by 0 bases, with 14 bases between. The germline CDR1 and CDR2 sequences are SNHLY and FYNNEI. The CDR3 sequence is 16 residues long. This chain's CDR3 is CASSDNRDPTNEKLFF. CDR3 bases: TGTGCCAGCAGCGATAACAGGGATCCAACTAATGAAAAACTGTTTTTT.

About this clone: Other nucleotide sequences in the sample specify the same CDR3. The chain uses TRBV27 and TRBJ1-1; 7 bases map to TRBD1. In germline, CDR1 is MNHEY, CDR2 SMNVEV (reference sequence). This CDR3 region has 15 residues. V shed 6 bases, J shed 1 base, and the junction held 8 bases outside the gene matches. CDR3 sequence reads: CASSRQGLTNTEAFF. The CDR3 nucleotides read TGTGCCAGCAGCCGACAGGGACTTACGAACACTGAAGCTTTCTTT.

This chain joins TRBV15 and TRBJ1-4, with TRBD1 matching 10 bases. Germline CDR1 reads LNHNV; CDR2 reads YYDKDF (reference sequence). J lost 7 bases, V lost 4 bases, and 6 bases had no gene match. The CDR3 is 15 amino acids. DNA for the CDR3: TGTGCCACCAGCACCCGGGACAGGGGACGTGAAAAACTGTTTTTT. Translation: CATSTRDRGREKLFF.

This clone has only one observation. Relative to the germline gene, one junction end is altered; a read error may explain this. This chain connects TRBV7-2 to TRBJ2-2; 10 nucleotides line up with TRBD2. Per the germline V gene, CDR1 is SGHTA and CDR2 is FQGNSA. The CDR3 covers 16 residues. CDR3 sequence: CASSLAGAANTGELFF. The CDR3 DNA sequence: TGTGCCAGCAGCCTAGCGGGAGCTGCGAACACCGGGGAGCTGTTTTTT. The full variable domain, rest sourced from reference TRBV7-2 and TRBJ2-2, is GAGVSQSPSNKVTEKGKDVELRCDPISGHTALYWYRQSLGQGLEFLIYFQGNSAPDKSGLPSDRFSAERTGGSVSTLTIQRTQQEDSAVYLCASSLAGAANTGELFFGEGSRLTVL.

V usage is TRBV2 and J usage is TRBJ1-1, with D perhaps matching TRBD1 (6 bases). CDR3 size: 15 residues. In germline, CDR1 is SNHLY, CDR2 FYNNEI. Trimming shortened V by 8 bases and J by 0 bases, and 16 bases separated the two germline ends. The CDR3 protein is CASPTGGSVNTEAFF. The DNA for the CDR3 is TGTGCCAGCCCTACGGGGGGCTCGGTGAACACTGAAGCTTTCTTT.

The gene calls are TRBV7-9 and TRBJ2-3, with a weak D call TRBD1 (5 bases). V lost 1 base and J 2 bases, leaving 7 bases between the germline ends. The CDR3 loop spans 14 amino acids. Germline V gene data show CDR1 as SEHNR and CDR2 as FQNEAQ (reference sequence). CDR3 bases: TGTGCCAGCAGCTTAGGACAGAACACAGATACGCAGTATTTT. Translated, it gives CASSLGQNTDTQYF.

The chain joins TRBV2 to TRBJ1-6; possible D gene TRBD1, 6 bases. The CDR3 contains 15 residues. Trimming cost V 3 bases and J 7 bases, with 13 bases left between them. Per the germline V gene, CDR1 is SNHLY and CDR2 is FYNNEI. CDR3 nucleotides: TGTGCCAGCAGTGATCAGGGGTTTGAGAATTCACCCCTCCACTTT. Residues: CASSDQGFENSPLHF.

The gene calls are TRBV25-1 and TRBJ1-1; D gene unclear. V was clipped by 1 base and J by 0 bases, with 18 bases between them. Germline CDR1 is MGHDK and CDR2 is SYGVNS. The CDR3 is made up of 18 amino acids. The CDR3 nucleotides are TGTGCCAGCAGTGAATGGGGAACGGGAGACACCTTGAACACTGAAGCTTTCTTT. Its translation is CASSEWGTGDTLNTEAFF.

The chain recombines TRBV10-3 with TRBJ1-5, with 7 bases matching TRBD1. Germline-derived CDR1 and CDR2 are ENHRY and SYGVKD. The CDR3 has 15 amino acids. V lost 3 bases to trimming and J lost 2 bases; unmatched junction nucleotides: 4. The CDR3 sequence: CAISDPGTGNQPQHF. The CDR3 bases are TGTGCCATCAGTGACCCCGGGACAGGCAATCAGCCCCAGCATTTT.

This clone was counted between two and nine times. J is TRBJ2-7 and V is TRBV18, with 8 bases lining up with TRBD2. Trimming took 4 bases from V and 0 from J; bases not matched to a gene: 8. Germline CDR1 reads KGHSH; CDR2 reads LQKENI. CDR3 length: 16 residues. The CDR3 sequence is CASSLTSGFSSYEQYF. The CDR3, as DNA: TGTGCCAGCTCACTAACTAGCGGCTTTAGCTCCTACGAGCAGTACTTC.

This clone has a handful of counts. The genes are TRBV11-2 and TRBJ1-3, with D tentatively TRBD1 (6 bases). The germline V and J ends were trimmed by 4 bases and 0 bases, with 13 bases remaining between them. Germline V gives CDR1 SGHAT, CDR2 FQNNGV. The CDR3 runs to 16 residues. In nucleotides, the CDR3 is TGTGCCAGCAGCTCTTGGACAGCTTACTCTGGAAACACCATATATTTT. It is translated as CASSSWTAYSGNTIYF.

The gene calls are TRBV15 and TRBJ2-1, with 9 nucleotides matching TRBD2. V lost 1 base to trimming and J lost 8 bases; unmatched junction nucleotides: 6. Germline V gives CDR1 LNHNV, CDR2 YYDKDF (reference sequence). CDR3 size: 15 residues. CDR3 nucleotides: TGTGCCACCAGCAGAGTTAGCGGGAGTGCGGATGAGCAGTTCTTC. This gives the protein CATSRVSGSADEQFF.

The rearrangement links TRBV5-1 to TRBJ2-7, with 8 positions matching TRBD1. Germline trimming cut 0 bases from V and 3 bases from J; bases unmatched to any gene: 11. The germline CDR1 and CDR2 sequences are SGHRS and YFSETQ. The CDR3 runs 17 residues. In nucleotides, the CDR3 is TGCGCCAGCAGCTTGGCGGGCAGGGGGCGCGGGCGCTACGAGCAGTACTTC. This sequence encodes CASSLAGRGRGRYEQYF. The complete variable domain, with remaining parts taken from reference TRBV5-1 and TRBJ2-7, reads KAGVTQTPRYLIKTRGQQVTLSCSPISGHRSVSWYQQTPGQGLQFLFEYFSETQRNKGNFPGRFSGRQFSNSRSEMNVSTLELGDSALYLCASSLAGRGRGRYEQYFGPGTRLTVT.

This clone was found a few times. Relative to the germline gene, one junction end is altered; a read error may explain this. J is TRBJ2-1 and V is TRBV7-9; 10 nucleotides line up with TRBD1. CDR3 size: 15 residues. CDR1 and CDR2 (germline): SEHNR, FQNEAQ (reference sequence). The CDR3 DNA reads TGTGCCAGCAGGTTAGGGACAGGGGTTTTGTATGAGCAGTTCTTC. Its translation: CASRLGTGVLYEQFF.

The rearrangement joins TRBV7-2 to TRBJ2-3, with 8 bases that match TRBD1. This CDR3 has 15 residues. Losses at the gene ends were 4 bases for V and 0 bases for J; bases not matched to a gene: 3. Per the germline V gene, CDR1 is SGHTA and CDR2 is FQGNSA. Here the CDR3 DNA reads TGTGCCAGCAGCTGGACAGGGCCTAGCACAGATACGCAGTATTTT. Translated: CASSWTGPSTDTQYF.

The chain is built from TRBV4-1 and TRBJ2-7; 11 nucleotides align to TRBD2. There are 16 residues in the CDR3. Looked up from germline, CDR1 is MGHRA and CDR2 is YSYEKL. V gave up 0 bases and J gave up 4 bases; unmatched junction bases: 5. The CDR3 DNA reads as TGCGCCAGCAGCCAAGACCGACTAGCGGGACCTTACGAGCAGTACTTC. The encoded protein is CASSQDRLAGPYEQYF.

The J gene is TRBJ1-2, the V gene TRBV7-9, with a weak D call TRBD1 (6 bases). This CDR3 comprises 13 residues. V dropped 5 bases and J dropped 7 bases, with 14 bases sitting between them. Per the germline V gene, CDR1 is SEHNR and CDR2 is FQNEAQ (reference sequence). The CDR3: CASSGTGYSGYTF. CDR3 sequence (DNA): TGTGCCAGCAGCGGTACAGGGTACTCTGGCTACACCTTC.

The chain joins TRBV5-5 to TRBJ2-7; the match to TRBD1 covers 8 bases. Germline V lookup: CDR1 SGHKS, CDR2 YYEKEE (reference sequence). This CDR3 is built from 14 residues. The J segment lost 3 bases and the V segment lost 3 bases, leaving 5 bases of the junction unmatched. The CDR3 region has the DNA TGTGCCAGCAGCTATTCGGACAGGGACTACGAGCAGTACTTC. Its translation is CASSYSDRDYEQYF.

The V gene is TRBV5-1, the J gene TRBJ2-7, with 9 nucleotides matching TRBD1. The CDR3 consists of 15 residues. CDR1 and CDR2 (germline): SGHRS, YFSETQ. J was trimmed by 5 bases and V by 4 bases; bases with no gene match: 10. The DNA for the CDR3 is TGCGCCAGCAGCCACGGGACAGGGTCTATTGACGAGCAGTACTTC. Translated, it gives CASSHGTGSIDEQYF. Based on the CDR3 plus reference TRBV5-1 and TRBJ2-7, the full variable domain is KAGVTQTPRYLIKTRGQQVTLSCSPISGHRSVSWYQQTPGQGLQFLFEYFSETQRNKGNFPGRFSGRQFSNSRSEMNVSTLELGDSALYLCASSHGTGSIDEQYFGPGTRLTVT.

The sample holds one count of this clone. CDR3 coding DNA: TGTGCCAGCAGCCCCCTGTCCCTAGCGGGGCAAGAGACCCAGTACTTC. Residues: CASSPLSLAGQETQYF. This sequence joins TRBV14 and TRBJ2-5; 9 positions match TRBD2. Germline lookup yields CDR1 SGHDN and CDR2 FVKESK. The CDR3 consists of 16 residues. The trim removed 4 bases at V and 2 bases at J, leaving 8 bases unmatched.

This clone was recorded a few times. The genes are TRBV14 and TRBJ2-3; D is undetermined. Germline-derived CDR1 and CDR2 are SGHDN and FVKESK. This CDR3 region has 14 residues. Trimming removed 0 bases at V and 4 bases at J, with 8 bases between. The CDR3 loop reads CASSQDLTSDTQYF. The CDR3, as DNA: TGTGCCAGCAGCCAAGATCTAACCTCAGATACGCAGTATTTT.